The 4 T cell receptor beta chains below come from one sample, sequenced in a study of spatial heterogeneity in lung cancer. Time point of the sample: sample taken at primary tumor resection. Frozen PBMC, nontumor lung or tumor provided whole RNA, which was sequenced unsorted. TCRdb re-called the 5' RACE reads with MiXCR, one entry per CDR3 protein. The sample consists of tens of thousands of distinct CDR3 sequences, approximately 10% of them appearing once. The material was PBMCs, obtained at surgery. These receptor sequences come from a female donor with early-stage non-small cell lung cancer.

This clonotype was detected only a few times. V is TRBV29-1 and J is TRBJ2-7, with no clear D. CDR3 size: 12 residues. V shed 7 bases and J shed 2 bases, with 12 bases lying between them. CDR1 SQVTM and CDR2 ANQGSEA come from the germline V gene. The DNA for the CDR3 is TGCAGCGGTAGAGAACTAACCTACGAGCAGTACTTC. Its protein is CSGRELTYEQYF.

This clonotype was detected only once. The chain uses TRBV7-2 and TRBJ2-7, with a tentative D call TRBD1 (5 bases). The V gene lost 8 bases and the J gene lost 2 bases, with 19 bases spanning the gap. This CDR3 contains 15 residues. Germline V gene data show CDR1 as SGHTA and CDR2 as FQGNSA. The CDR3 loop is CASSPPEQGPYEQYF. The CDR3, as DNA: TGTGCCAGCTCCCCCCCGGAGCAGGGTCCCTACGAGCAGTACTTC. The full variable domain, completed using reference TRBV7-2 and TRBJ2-7, is GAGVSQSPSNKVTEKGKDVELRCDPISGHTALYWYRQSLGQGLEFLIYFQGNSAPDKSGLPSDRFSAERTGGSVSTLTIQRTQQEDSAVYLCASSPPEQGPYEQYFGPGTRLTVT.

The sample holds many counts of this clonotype. V is TRBV12-3 or TRBV12-4 and J is TRBJ2-7; TRBD1 matches 8 bases. There are 14 residues in the CDR3. The V segment lost 5 bases and the J segment 1 base; nucleotides outside the gene matches: 4. CDR3 bases: TGTGCCAGCAGTACGGACAGGGAGTCCTACGAGCAGTACTTC. It translates to CASSTDRESYEQYF.

The sample holds many counts of this clonotype. V usage is TRBV6-1 and J usage is TRBJ1-6, with 8 bases matching TRBD1. CDR1 MNHNS and CDR2 SASEGT come from the germline V gene. The CDR3 totals 18 residues. V lost 0 bases, J lost 0 bases, and 4 bases stayed unmatched. DNA for the CDR3: TGTGCCAGCAGTGAAGCGAGGGACAGGCGCTCCTATAATTCACCCCTCCACTTT. Translating gives CASSEARDRRSYNSPLHF.